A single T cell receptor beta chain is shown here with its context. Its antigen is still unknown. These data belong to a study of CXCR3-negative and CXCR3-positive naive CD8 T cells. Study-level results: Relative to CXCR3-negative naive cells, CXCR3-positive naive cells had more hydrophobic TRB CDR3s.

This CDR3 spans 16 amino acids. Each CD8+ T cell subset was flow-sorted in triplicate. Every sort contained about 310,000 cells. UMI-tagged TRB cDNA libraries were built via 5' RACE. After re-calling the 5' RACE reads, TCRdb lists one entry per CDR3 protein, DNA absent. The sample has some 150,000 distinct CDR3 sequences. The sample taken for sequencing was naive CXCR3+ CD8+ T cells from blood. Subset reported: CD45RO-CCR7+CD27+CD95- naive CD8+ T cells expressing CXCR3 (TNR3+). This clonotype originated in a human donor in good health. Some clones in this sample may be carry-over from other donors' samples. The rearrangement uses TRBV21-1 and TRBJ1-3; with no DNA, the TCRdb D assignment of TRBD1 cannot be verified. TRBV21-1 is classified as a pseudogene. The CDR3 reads CASSKKKRRPGNTIYF.